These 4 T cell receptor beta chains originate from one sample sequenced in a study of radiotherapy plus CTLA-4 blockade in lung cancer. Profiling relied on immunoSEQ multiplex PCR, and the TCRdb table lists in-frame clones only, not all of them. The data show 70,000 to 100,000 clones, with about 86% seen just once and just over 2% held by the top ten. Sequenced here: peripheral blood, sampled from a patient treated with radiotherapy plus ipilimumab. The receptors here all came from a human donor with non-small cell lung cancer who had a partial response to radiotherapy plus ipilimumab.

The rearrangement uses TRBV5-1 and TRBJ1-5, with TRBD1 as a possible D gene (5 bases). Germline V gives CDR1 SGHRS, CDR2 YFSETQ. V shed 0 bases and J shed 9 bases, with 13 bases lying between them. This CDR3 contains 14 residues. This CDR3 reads CASSLGTGATPQHF. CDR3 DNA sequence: TGCGCCAGCAGCTTGGGAACAGGAGCCACGCCCCAGCATTTT.

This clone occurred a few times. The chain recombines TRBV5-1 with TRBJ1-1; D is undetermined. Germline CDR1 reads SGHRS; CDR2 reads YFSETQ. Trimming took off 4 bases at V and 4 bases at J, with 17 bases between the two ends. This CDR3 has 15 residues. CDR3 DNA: TGCGCCAGCAGCACCCCGGGAGCACGGGCCACTGAAGCTTTCTTT. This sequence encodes CASSTPGARATEAFF.

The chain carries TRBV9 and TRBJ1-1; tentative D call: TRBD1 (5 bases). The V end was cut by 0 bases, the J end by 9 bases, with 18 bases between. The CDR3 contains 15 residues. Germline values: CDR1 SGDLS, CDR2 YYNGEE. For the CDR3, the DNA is TGTGCCAGCAGCGTAGACCCGGGGGGAAAAACTAAAGCTTTCTTT. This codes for CASSVDPGGKTKAFF.

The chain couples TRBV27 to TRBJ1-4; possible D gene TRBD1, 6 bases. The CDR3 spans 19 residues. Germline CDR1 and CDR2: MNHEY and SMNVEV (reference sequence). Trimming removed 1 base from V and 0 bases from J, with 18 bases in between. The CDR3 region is CASSLFAHRVSATNEKLFF. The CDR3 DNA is TGTGCCAGCAGTTTATTTGCGCACAGGGTCTCGGCAACTAATGAAAAACTGTTTTTT.